The next 8 T cell receptor beta chains were all read from a single sample in a study of OX40 agonist ivuxolimab in advanced cancers. TCRdb's table, derived via immunoSEQ multiplex PCR, lists solely in-frame clones and lacks some. Altogether around 10,000 clones are present, 76% being singletons, with the ten largest covering 22%. The sequences come from CD4+ or CD8+ T cells sorted from blood, collected in a trial of the OX40 agonist ivuxolimab. The receptors shown here come from an adult with an advanced solid tumor such as melanoma, head and neck, liver or kidney cancer.

This clone has only one observation. The V gene is TRBV5-4, the J gene TRBJ1-4; D call uncertain. In germline, CDR1 is SGHNT, CDR2 YYREEE (reference sequence). The CDR3 has 15 amino acids. V lost 4 bases and J 0 bases, leaving 10 bases between the germline ends. CDR3 DNA sequence: TGTGCCAGCAGCGTAGGAGGAACAACTAATGAAAAACTGTTTTTT. Protein sequence: CASSVGGTTNEKLFF.

The chain carries TRBV7-9 and TRBJ1-3; D possibly corresponds to TRBD1 (5 bases). The CDR3 consists of 14 residues. V was trimmed by 2 bases and J by 2 bases, leaving 7 bases between them. From germline, CDR1 is SEHNR and CDR2 FQNEAQ (reference sequence). CDR3: CASSLPGAGNTIYF. The DNA of the CDR3 is TGTGCCAGCAGCTTACCGGGGGCTGGAAACACCATATATTTT.

The genes are TRBV11-2 and TRBJ2-7; TRBD1 matches at 9 bases. The CDR3 runs to 14 residues. CDR1 is SGHAT and CDR2 is FQNNGV in the germline V gene. V gave up 5 bases and J gave up 0 bases; unmatched junction bases: 2. CDR3 residues: CASSAGQGSYEQYF. As DNA, the CDR3 is TGTGCCAGCAGCGCGGGACAGGGCTCCTACGAGCAGTACTTC.

The rearrangement links TRBV6-6 to TRBJ1-6; D unclear. Trimming stripped 6 bases from V and 3 bases from J, with 3 bases between. Germline V gene lookup returns CDR1 MNHNY and CDR2 SVGAGI (reference sequence). CDR3 length equals 12 residues. The chain's CDR3 is CASSHYNSPLHF. The CDR3 DNA reads as TGTGCCAGCAGCCACTATAATTCACCCCTCCACTTT.

The chain combines TRBV5-1 with TRBJ1-1, with a tentative D call TRBD1 (5 bases). The CDR3 consists of 15 residues. The V end lost 5 bases, the J end lost 2 bases, and 16 bases lay between the germline ends. In germline, CDR1 is SGHRS, CDR2 YFSETQ. CDR3 sequence reads: CASRRGVRENTEAFF. The CDR3 DNA reads TGCGCCAGCAGGAGAGGGGTTAGGGAAAACACTGAAGCTTTCTTT.

This chain uses TRBV4-3 with TRBJ2-1; 11 bases agree with TRBD2. J was trimmed by 6 bases and V by 4 bases; bases with no gene match: 5. The CDR3 sequence is 15 residues long. Germline V CDR1 and CDR2: LGHNA, YSLEER. In nucleotides, the CDR3 is TGCGCCAGCAGCCTCGGGACTAGCGGCTTCAATGAGCAGTTCTTC. Translated, it gives CASSLGTSGFNEQFF.

V is TRBV5-1 and J is TRBJ2-3; tentatively, D is TRBD1 (6 bases). This CDR3 has 17 amino acids. V was clipped by 5 bases and J by 0 bases, with 19 bases between them. The germline V gene encodes CDR1 SGHRS and CDR2 YFSETQ. CDR3 sequence reads: CASSHTGLPSSTDTQYF. The CDR3 DNA follows: TGCGCCAGCAGTCATACAGGGCTTCCTTCTAGCACAGATACGCAGTATTTT. Based on the CDR3 plus reference TRBV5-1 and TRBJ2-3, the full variable domain is KAGVTQTPRYLIKTRGQQVTLSCSPISGHRSVSWYQQTPGQGLQFLFEYFSETQRNKGNFPGRFSGRQFSNSRSEMNVSTLELGDSALYLCASSHTGLPSSTDTQYFGPGTRLTVL.

The rearrangement uses TRBV4-3 and TRBJ1-1; TRBD1 agrees at 10 bases. The V segment lost 0 bases and the J segment 1 base; nucleotides outside the gene matches: 5. The germline V gene has CDR1 LGHNA and CDR2 YSLEER. The CDR3 length is 17 residues. The CDR3 loop is CASSQDRTGGGNTEAFF. In DNA form, the CDR3 reads TGCGCCAGCAGCCAAGATCGGACAGGGGGTGGGAACACTGAAGCTTTCTTT.